Below are 30 T cell receptor beta chains sequenced from a single sample in a study of T cells after yellow fever vaccination. TCRdb re-derived calls from the 5' RACE reads in MiXCR, one entry per CDR3 protein. Of approximately 550,000 distinct CDR3 sequences in the sample, 15% to 20% were seen once. Sample: PBMCs, taken 15 days after the yellow fever booster vaccination. Receptor source: a man younger than 40 who received the YFV17D yellow fever vaccine.

This chain uses TRBV15 with TRBJ1-1, with a tentative D call TRBD1 (6 bases). Trimming cost V 4 bases and J 4 bases, with 16 bases left between them. CDR3 length equals 15 residues. Germline assignment: CDR1 LNHNV and CDR2 YYDKDF (reference sequence). DNA of the CDR3: TGTGCCACCAGCACCCAACAGGGAATTGGCACTGAAGCTTTCTTT. Encoded protein: CATSTQQGIGTEAFF.

This clonotype came up a few times. The chain employs TRBV5-1 and TRBJ2-1; TRBD1 agrees at 7 bases. This CDR3 comprises 15 residues. The V and J ends lost 0 bases and 4 bases, in that order; junction bases with no gene match: 4. Germline V gives CDR1 SGHRS, CDR2 YFSETQ. DNA for the CDR3: TGCGCCAGCAGCTTGGAGGACAGGAGTTACAATGAGCAGTTCTTC. Protein product: CASSLEDRSYNEQFF.

This clonotype was counted only a few times. The chain links TRBV27 to TRBJ2-2, with 10 bases aligning to TRBD2. Germline CDR1 is MNHEY and CDR2 is SMNVEV (reference sequence). The junction had 3 bases not matched to a gene; V was cut back by 5 bases and J by 3 bases. The CDR3 is 15 residues long. The CDR3 nucleotides read TGTGCCAGCAGTAAAGCGGGAGGGTACACCGGGGAGCTGTTTTTT. This sequence encodes CASSKAGGYTGELFF.

The table lists this clonotype with a few counts. The V gene is TRBV7-6, the J gene TRBJ1-4; a weak D match, TRBD1 (5 bases). The CDR3 consists of 15 residues. Per germline, CDR1 SGHVS and CDR2 FNYEAQ. Between the trimmed V and J ends, which lost 1 base and 6 bases, there was a span of 12 bases. In DNA, the CDR3 is TGTGCCAGCAGCTTAGAGGCAGGGAGGGATGAAAAACTGTTTTTT. It translates to CASSLEAGRDEKLFF. The full variable domain, its missing parts supplied by reference TRBV7-6 and TRBJ1-4, is GAGVSQSPRYKVTKRGQDVALRCDPISGHVSLYWYRQALGQGPEFLTYFNYEAQQDKSGLPNDRFSAERPEGSISTLTIQRTEQRDSAMYRCASSLEAGRDEKLFFGSGTQLSVL.

The chain combines TRBV29-1 with TRBJ2-3; D tentatively fits TRBD1 or TRBD2 (6 bases each). Trimming took 7 bases from V and 3 from J, leaving 14 bases between them. The CDR3 spans 13 residues. Germline V CDR1 and CDR2: SQVTM, ANQGSEA. The DNA of the CDR3 is TGCAGCGCCGCTAGGGGGGAGACAGATACGCAGTATTTT. It yields the protein CSAARGETDTQYF.

This chain connects TRBV4-3 to TRBJ2-3, with 14 bases aligning to TRBD2. V dropped 1 base and J dropped 4; count of bases not matched to a gene: 1. There are 16 residues in the CDR3. Germline CDR1 is LGHNA and CDR2 is YSLEER. In DNA form, the CDR3 reads TGCGCCAGCAGCCAAGGACTAGCGGGAGGGCCAGATACGCAGTATTTT. It codes for CASSQGLAGGPDTQYF.

This clonotype was seen a few times. This chain joins TRBV4-2 and TRBJ1-1, with D possibly matching TRBD1 (5 bases). Germline assignment: CDR1 LGHNA and CDR2 YNFKEQ. V lost 0 bases and J lost 5, with 7 bases in between. The CDR3 is 13 amino acids. The CDR3 sequence: CASSQEWGTEAFF. The CDR3 nucleotides read TGTGCCAGCAGCCAAGAATGGGGGACTGAAGCTTTCTTT.

This clonotype has a handful of counts. V is TRBV19 and J is TRBJ2-2, with a weak D call TRBD2 (6 bases). The V and J ends lost 5 bases and 6 bases respectively, with 10 bases between them. Germline CDR1 is LNHDA and CDR2 is SQIVND (reference sequence). CDR3 length: 13 amino acids. CDR3 nucleotides: TGTGCCAGTAGTCGCAGACTAGCCGGGGAGCTGTTTTTT. This gives the protein CASSRRLAGELFF. The variable domain in full, with the rest retrieved from reference TRBV19 and TRBJ2-2, is DGGITQSPKYLFRKEGQNVTLSCEQNLNHDAMYWYRQDPGQGLRLIYYSQIVNDFQKGDIAEGYSVSREKKESFPLTVTSAQKNPTAFYLCASSRRLAGELFFGEGSRLTVL.

The gene calls are TRBV5-6 and TRBJ2-3; D possibly corresponds to TRBD2 (6 bases). Germline V gene data show CDR1 as SGHDT and CDR2 as YYEEEE. The V gene lost 1 base and the J gene lost 0 bases, with 9 bases spanning the gap. The CDR3 totals 15 residues. In DNA, the CDR3 is TGTGCCAGCAGCTTGTTTGCGGGGAGCACAGATACGCAGTATTTT. This codes for CASSLFAGSTDTQYF.

The chain joins TRBV7-9 to TRBJ2-1; 7 positions agree with TRBD1. Per the germline V gene, CDR1 is SEHNR and CDR2 is FQNEAQ (reference sequence). The trim removed 2 bases at V and 5 bases at J, leaving 9 bases unmatched. This CDR3 contains 16 residues. CDR3 residues: CASSLLAGTDDNEQFF. The CDR3 region has the DNA TGTGCCAGCAGCTTACTCGCCGGGACAGATGACAATGAGCAGTTCTTC.

This clonotype was observed a handful of times. The chain uses TRBV27 and TRBJ2-7; TRBD2 agrees at 10 bases. The CDR3 has 14 residues. Germline V lookup: CDR1 MNHEY, CDR2 SMNVEV (reference sequence). With 7 bases clipped from V and 2 bases from J, the junction kept 5 bases outside the gene matches. CDR3 nucleotide sequence: TGTGCCAGCACCCCTAGCGGGAGAACCTACGAGCAGTACTTC. This codes for CASTPSGRTYEQYF.

This clonotype has more than one count but fewer than ten. V and J are TRBV10-3 and TRBJ1-5; 7 bases fit TRBD1. This CDR3 has 14 residues. CDR1 and CDR2 from the germline V gene are ENHRY and SYGVKD. The V gene end was trimmed by 6 bases and the J gene end by 1 base; junction bases not matched to a gene: 3. The CDR3 reads CAISPGQSNQPQHF. As DNA, the CDR3 is TGTGCCATCAGCCCGGGACAGAGCAATCAGCCCCAGCATTTT.

The genes are TRBV5-1 and TRBJ2-4; 10 nucleotides align to TRBD2. There are 17 residues in the CDR3. Germline trimming cut 0 bases from V and 7 bases from J; bases unmatched to any gene: 10. Germline V gene data show CDR1 as SGHRS and CDR2 as YFSETQ. DNA of the CDR3: TGCGCCAGCAGCTTGGAGGCTAGCGGGAGAGTGAGGAACATTCAGTACTTC. Its protein product is CASSLEASGRVRNIQYF.

The chain employs TRBV3-1 and TRBJ2-1, with 10 bases aligning to TRBD2. CDR3 length: 15 amino acids. Germline trimming cut 10 bases from V and 2 bases from J; bases unmatched to any gene: 8. Germline V gene data show CDR1 as LGHDT and CDR2 as YNNKEL (reference sequence). The DNA of the CDR3 is TGTGCCACGGGCCCCAGCGGGAGGGCCTACAATGAGCAGTTCTTC. This gives the protein CATGPSGRAYNEQFF.

This chain connects TRBV29-1 to TRBJ2-1, with 8 bases that match TRBD2. After removal of 6 bases from V and 5 bases from J, the junction contained 6 bases not matched to a gene. Per germline, CDR1 SQVTM and CDR2 ANQGSEA. This CDR3 has 13 residues. CDR3 amino acids: CSVLTSDHNEQFF. The CDR3 bases are TGCAGCGTATTGACTAGCGATCACAATGAGCAGTTCTTC.

The V gene is TRBV15, the J gene TRBJ2-1; 11 nucleotides agree with TRBD2. V lost 4 bases to trimming and J lost 0 bases; unmatched junction nucleotides: 2. This CDR3 region has 16 residues. CDR1 is LNHNV and CDR2 is YYDKDF in the germline V gene (reference sequence). The CDR3 reads CATSTTSGSSYNEQFF. The CDR3 bases are TGTGCCACCAGCACCACTAGCGGGAGCTCCTACAATGAGCAGTTCTTC.

The V gene is TRBV7-3, the J gene TRBJ1-1; a possible D gene is TRBD1 (5 bases). CDR1 and CDR2 from the germline V gene are SGHTA and FQGTGA. V was shortened by 3 bases and J by 4 bases, with 9 bases between the two germline ends. The CDR3 loop spans 13 amino acids. The CDR3 loop is CASSFKGPTEAFF. The CDR3 coding sequence is TGTGCCAGCAGCTTCAAGGGGCCCACTGAAGCTTTCTTT.

There are a few counts of this clonotype. The chain recombines TRBV29-1 with TRBJ2-1; tentative D call: TRBD2 (5 bases). Trimming shortened V by 3 bases and J by 3 bases, and 12 bases separated the two germline ends. This CDR3 has 14 residues. Germline V CDR1 and CDR2: SQVTM, ANQGSEA. Here the CDR3 reads CSVDVRGIYNEQFF. For the CDR3, the DNA is TGCAGCGTTGATGTTCGGGGAATCTACAATGAGCAGTTCTTC.

This chain uses TRBV12-3 or TRBV12-4 with TRBJ2-7, with D tentatively TRBD2 (5 bases). The germline V and J ends were trimmed by 6 bases and 2 bases, with 17 bases remaining between them. This CDR3 region has 15 residues. In DNA form, the CDR3 reads TGTGCCAGCAGCTTCGGGGAGATTAGGACCTACGAGCAGTACTTC. Protein sequence: CASSFGEIRTYEQYF.

This sequence joins TRBV12-5 and TRBJ2-5; a possible D gene is TRBD2 (6 bases). V gave up 1 base and J gave up 4 bases, with 10 bases separating them. This CDR3 has 14 amino acids. Germline V gene lookup returns CDR1 LGHNT and CDR2 FRNRAP. This chain's CDR3 is CASGLGDFGETQYF. DNA of the CDR3: TGTGCTAGTGGTTTGGGGGACTTCGGAGAGACCCAGTACTTC.

In its sample, this clonotype was seen a few times. The genes are TRBV5-1 and TRBJ2-1, with 8 bases lining up with TRBD2. The CDR3 length is 20 residues. Germline V CDR1 and CDR2: SGHRS, YFSETQ. Trimming cost V 4 bases and J 0 bases; bases outside gene matches: 18. Here the CDR3 reads CASSGRASGYLQSSYNEQFF. The CDR3 nucleotides read TGCGCCAGCAGCGGGAGGGCTAGCGGGTACCTACAAAGCTCCTACAATGAGCAGTTCTTC.

There are many counts of this clonotype. This chain links TRBV12-3 or TRBV12-4 with TRBJ2-2; the D gene is possibly TRBD2 (6 bases). This CDR3 is built from 16 residues. The V end lost 5 bases, the J end lost 7 bases, and 20 bases lay between the germline ends. The CDR3, as DNA: TGTGCCAGCAGTACTCTCTCCGTCAGGACTATCGGGGAGCTGTTTTTT. The encoded protein is CASSTLSVRTIGELFF.

The gene calls are TRBV7-9 and TRBJ2-1; D remains ambiguous. Germline CDR1 reads SEHNR; CDR2 reads FQNEAQ (reference sequence). This CDR3 is built from 16 residues. With 3 bases removed from V and 0 bases from J, the gap between germline ends came to 12 bases. CDR3 sequence (DNA): TGTGCCAGCAGCTTCGTACTCCGGAGCTCCTACAATGAGCAGTTCTTC. Protein sequence: CASSFVLRSSYNEQFF. Looking up the rest from reference TRBV7-9 and TRBJ2-1 gives the full variable domain: DTGVSQNPRHKITKRGQNVTFRCDPISEHNRLYWYRQTLGQGPEFLTYFQNEAQLEKSRLLSDRFSAERPKGSFSTLEIQRTEQGDSAMYLCASSFVLRSSYNEQFFGPGTRLTVL.

This chain connects TRBV5-1 to TRBJ1-2; the D is unclear. Looked up from germline, CDR1 is SGHRS and CDR2 is YFSETQ. This CDR3 is built from 14 residues. Between the trimmed V and J ends, which lost 7 bases and 6 bases, there was a span of 19 bases. DNA of the CDR3: TGCGCCAGCGCCCCCCCGGGGAGACAACATGGCTACACCTTC. Translation: CASAPPGRQHGYTF.

The chain is built from TRBV28 and TRBJ2-7; D might be TRBD2 (6 bases). V was trimmed by 3 bases and J by 0 bases, leaving 12 bases between them. CDR3 length: 15 residues. Germline V gene lookup returns CDR1 MDHEN and CDR2 SYDVKM. The chain's CDR3 is CASSFSAGRSYEQYF. The CDR3 nucleotides are TGTGCCAGCAGTTTCAGCGCGGGACGCTCCTACGAGCAGTACTTC. The variable domain in full, with the rest retrieved from reference TRBV28 and TRBJ2-7, is DVKVTQSSRYLVKRTGEKVFLECVQDMDHENMFWYRQDPGLGLRLIYFSYDVKMKEKGDIPEGYSVSREKKERFSLILESASTNQTSMYLCASSFSAGRSYEQYFGPGTRLTVT.

The rearrangement joins TRBV6-5 to TRBJ2-3; D unresolved. Germline CDR1 reads MNHEY; CDR2 reads SVGAGI. This CDR3 contains 11 residues. Trimming pared 2 bases from V and 8 bases from J, leaving 5 bases between. CDR3 sequence (DNA): TGTGCCAGCAGTTACGACGGTACGCAGTATTTT. Translation gives CASSYDGTQYF.

This clonotype was seen a handful of times. This sequence joins TRBV12-3 or TRBV12-4 and TRBJ2-4; the match to TRBD1 covers 9 bases. This CDR3 is built from 16 residues. The V segment lost 6 bases and the J segment 3 bases; nucleotides outside the gene matches: 9. In DNA, the CDR3 is TGTGCCAGCAGCCCTGCTACAGGGGGCGTCAAAAACATTCAGTACTTC. Residues: CASSPATGGVKNIQYF.

This rearrangement joins TRBV18 to TRBJ2-1; D is undetermined. The CDR3 is made up of 13 amino acids. In germline, CDR1 is KGHSH, CDR2 LQKENI. V gave up 11 bases and J gave up 0 bases, with 11 bases separating them. The CDR3 DNA sequence: TGTGCCGGCAGGCTAAACTCCTACAATGAGCAGTTCTTC. Its protein product is CAGRLNSYNEQFF.

Remarks on this clonotype: One end of the junction is discordant with germline, which a read error may explain. The V gene is TRBV6-5, the J gene TRBJ2-1; D possibly corresponds to TRBD1 (6 bases). The CDR3 contains 12 residues. Germline-derived CDR1 and CDR2 are MNHEY and SVGAGI. CDR3 residues: CASSYASGVWIF. The CDR3, as DNA: TGTGCCAGCAGTTACGCCTCAGGGGTTTGGATCTTC.

The J gene is TRBJ2-2, the V gene TRBV5-1; tentative D call: TRBD2 (5 bases). The V end lost 9 bases, the J end lost 3 bases, and 12 bases lay between the germline ends. In germline, CDR1 is SGHRS, CDR2 YFSETQ. This CDR3 is 13 amino acids long. CDR3 loop: CATTYGDTGELFF. Here the CDR3 DNA reads TGCGCCACCACTTACGGGGACACCGGGGAGCTGTTTTTT.